The entry below gives a single T cell receptor beta chain sequence along with its context. Deletions cut 3 bases from V and 0 bases from J, with 8 bases between. The germline V gene has CDR1 MNHEY and CDR2 SVGAGI. The CDR3 spans 15 residues. TCRdb's table, derived via immunoSEQ multiplex PCR, lists solely in-frame clones and lacks some. This table has 130,000 to 150,000 clones, 91% appearing once. The data were taken from a study of control samples from healthy donors and cancer patients. The sample consisted of blood. This clonotype was obtained from a man in his thirties or forties in good health. The chain joins TRBV6-5 to TRBJ2-2, with unresolved D. Here the CDR3 reads CASSYFGTNTGELFF. In DNA form, the CDR3 reads TGTGCCAGCAGTTATTTCGGTACGAACACCGGGGAGCTGTTTTTT.